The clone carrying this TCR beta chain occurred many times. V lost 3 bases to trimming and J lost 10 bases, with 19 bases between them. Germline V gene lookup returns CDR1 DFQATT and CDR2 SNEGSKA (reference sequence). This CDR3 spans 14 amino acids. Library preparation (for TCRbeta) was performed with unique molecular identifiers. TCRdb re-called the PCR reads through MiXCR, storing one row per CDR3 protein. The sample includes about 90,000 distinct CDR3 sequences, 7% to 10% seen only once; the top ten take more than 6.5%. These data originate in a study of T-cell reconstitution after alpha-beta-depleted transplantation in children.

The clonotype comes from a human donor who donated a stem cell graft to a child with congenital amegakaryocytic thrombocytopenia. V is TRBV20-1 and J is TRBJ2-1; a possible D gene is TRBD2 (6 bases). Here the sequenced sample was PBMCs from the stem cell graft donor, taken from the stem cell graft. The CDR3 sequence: CSARGGDPNGEQFF. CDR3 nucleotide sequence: TGCAGTGCTAGGGGCGGGGACCCCAACGGGGAGCAGTTCTTC.